This TCR beta chain stems from a study of blood T cell repertoires in COVID-19. Study-level background: Sites in the United States, Italy and Spain provided acute and convalescent COVID-19 samples. T cells, B-cell-depleted T cells, or PBMCs provided the cDNA or gDNA that served as material.

V shed 0 bases and J shed 1 base, with 10 bases lying between them. This CDR3 spans 16 amino acids. Per the germline V gene, CDR1 is LGHNA and CDR2 is YNFKEQ. Only a few counts were recorded for this clone. Authors' data handling: Counts of nucleated cells, estimated from reference gene primer amplification, were obtained. Assay: immunoSEQ multiplex PCR; the TCRdb copy retains only in-frame clones and omits some. V and J calls and clone size are given by that table; D and trimming were obtained from the DNA. Among 130,000 to 150,000 clones listed, approximately 84% were seen once. The clonotype comes from a woman aged 80 or over in a cohort sampled during active or convalescent COVID-19. This chain joins TRBV4-2 and TRBJ1-5; maybe TRBD1 (5 bases). Sequences were obtained from peripheral blood. CDR3 nucleotides: TGTGCCAGCAGCCAAGACACAGGAGCAAGCAATCAGCCCCAGCATTTT. Translation gives CASSQDTGASNQPQHF.